This T cell receptor (beta chain) was sequenced during a study of neurological immune-mediated disorders. cDNA synthesis was performed by 5'RACE with 10-nucleotide random UMIs. Over 160 million TCR-beta sequences from 15-18 subjects came out of each sequencing run. TCRdb reanalysed the 5' RACE reads using MiXCR and keeps one entry per CDR3 protein. The table lists 45,000 to 50,000 distinct CDR3 sequences, roughly 26% of them singletons. Germline assignment: CDR1 LGHDT and CDR2 YNNKEL (reference sequence). Deletions cut 3 bases from V and 10 bases from J, with 10 bases between. The CDR3 is 13 residues long. Study-level points and caveats: Because no CDR3 amino acid sequences were shared across subjects by expanded clones, private repertoires were suggested in all groups.

Maryland, USA blood bank volunteers served as healthy controls. This clonotype showed up many times. Its antigen remains unknown. The chain uses TRBV3-1 and TRBJ1-6; D uncertain. The TCR sequence derives from a woman aged 70-85 years in good health. The sequenced sample consisted of PBMCs. This CDR3 reads CASSQSLGSPLHF. CDR3 sequence (DNA): TGTGCCAGCAGCCAGAGCCTGGGGTCACCCCTCCACTTT.